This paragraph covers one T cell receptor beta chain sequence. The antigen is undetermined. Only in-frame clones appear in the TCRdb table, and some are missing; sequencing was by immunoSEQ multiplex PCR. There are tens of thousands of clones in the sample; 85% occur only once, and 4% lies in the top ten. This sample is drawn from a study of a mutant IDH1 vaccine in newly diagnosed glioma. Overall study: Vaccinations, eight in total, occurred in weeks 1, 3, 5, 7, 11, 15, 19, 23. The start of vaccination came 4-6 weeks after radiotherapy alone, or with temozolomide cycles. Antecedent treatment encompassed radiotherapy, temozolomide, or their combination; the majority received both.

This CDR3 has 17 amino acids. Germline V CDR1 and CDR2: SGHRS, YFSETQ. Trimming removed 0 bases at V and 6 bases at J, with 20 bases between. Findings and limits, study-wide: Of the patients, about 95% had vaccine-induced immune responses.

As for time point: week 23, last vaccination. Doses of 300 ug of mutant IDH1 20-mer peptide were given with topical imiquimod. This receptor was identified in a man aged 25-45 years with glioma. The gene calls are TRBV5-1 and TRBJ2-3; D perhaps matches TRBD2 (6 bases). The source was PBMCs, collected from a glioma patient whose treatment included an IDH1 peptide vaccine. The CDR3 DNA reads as TGCGCCAGCAGCTTGGGTGGGGGGTCCACCTTCGGGGATACGCAGTATTTT. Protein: CASSLGGGSTFGDTQYF.